These 27 T cell receptor beta chains share one sample of origin, sequenced in a study of post-analysis software for immune sequencing data. Findings and limits, study-wide: About five TRBV segments, including TRBV5-6, TRBV5-1 and TRBV20-1, were more frequent in patients than controls.

Incorporated into the TCR beta cDNA libraries were unique molecular identifiers, which served to reduce PCR and sequencing biases. TCRdb fed the PCR reads into MiXCR, producing one record per CDR3 protein. The sample lists roughly 800,000 distinct CDR3 sequences; roughly 27% were seen once. These receptors lack a known antigen. Specimen: blood. Source of these receptors: a girl aged 5-17 years with multiple sclerosis.

The chain joins TRBV7-2 to TRBJ2-3, with 14 bases lining up with TRBD2. The germline gives CDR1 SGHTA, CDR2 FQGNSA. Germline trimming cut 2 bases from V and 7 bases from J; bases unmatched to any gene: 11. The CDR3 extends over 18 amino acids. The CDR3 DNA is TGTGCCAGCAGCTTAAATCACTTGACTAGCGGGGGGGCGCATACGCAGTATTTT. It is translated as CASSLNHLTSGGAHTQYF.

A note on this clonotype: A read error may produce the germline difference seen at one junction end. This chain joins TRBV15 and TRBJ2-5; 7 bases agree with TRBD1. CDR1 and CDR2 (germline): LNHNV, YYDKDF (reference sequence). The CDR3 length is 15 residues. Here the CDR3 reads CATAPDRRPQEIQYF. In DNA form, the CDR3 reads TGTGCCACGGCCCCGGACAGGCGACCCCAAGAGATCCAGTACTTC.

The V gene is TRBV4-2, the J gene TRBJ2-3, with 8 bases lining up with TRBD2. V shed 1 base and J 5 bases; nucleotides not matched to a gene: 5. This CDR3 spans 15 amino acids. CDR1 and CDR2 (germline): LGHNA, YNFKEQ. CDR3 sequence: CASSQGGGGRDTQYF. The CDR3 bases are TGTGCCAGCAGCCAAGGGGGCGGGGGGAGAGATACGCAGTATTTT.

This clonotype was detected a few times. The chain recombines TRBV5-6 with TRBJ1-1, with no clear D. This CDR3 comprises 13 residues. V was pared by 6 bases and J by 1 base, with 10 bases between. Germline V gives CDR1 SGHDT, CDR2 YYEEEE. In nucleotides, the CDR3 is TGTGCCAGCACAGCTCGGGCGAACACTGAAGCTTTCTTT. Its translation: CASTARANTEAFF. Full variable domain (missing parts from reference TRBV5-6 and TRBJ1-1): DAGVTQSPTHLIKTRGQQVTLRCSPKSGHDTVSWYQQALGQGPQFIFQYYEEEERQRGNFPDRFSGHQFPNYSSELNVNALLLGDSALYLCASTARANTEAFFGQGTRLTVV.

The CDR3 region is CASSGRLAGVGTDTQYF. The DNA of the CDR3 is TGTGCCAGCAGCGGTCGTCTTGCGGGAGTAGGCACAGATACGCAGTATTTT. This chain joins TRBV7-2 and TRBJ2-3; TRBD2 aligns across 7 bases. V lost 5 bases, J lost 1 base, and 12 bases stayed unmatched. Germline CDR1 SGHTA, CDR2 FQGNSA. The CDR3 sequence is 17 residues long.

V gene TRBV5-6 combines with J gene TRBJ2-7; 7 bases line up with TRBD1. Germline V gives CDR1 SGHDT, CDR2 YYEEEE. Germline trimming cut 2 bases from V and 5 bases from J; bases unmatched to any gene: 4. The CDR3 extends over 13 amino acids. CDR3 residues: CASSFTGAHEQYF. DNA of the CDR3: TGTGCCAGCAGCTTCACAGGGGCCCACGAGCAGTACTTC.

The chain combines TRBV28 with TRBJ1-5; tentatively, D is TRBD1 (6 bases). CDR3 length: 15 residues. Germline CDR1 MDHEN, CDR2 SYDVKM. V was pared by 1 base and J by 2 bases, with 9 bases between. The CDR3 region has the DNA TGTGCCAGCAGTTTATACAGGGCTGGCAATCAGCCCCAGCATTTT. As protein: CASSLYRAGNQPQHF.

The chain links TRBV29-1 to TRBJ2-7; 10 nucleotides agree with TRBD1. Looked up from germline, CDR1 is SQVTM and CDR2 is ANQGSEA. V shed 4 bases, J shed 4 bases, and the junction held 10 bases outside the gene matches. The CDR3 consists of 15 residues. The CDR3 reads CSVVRPGQGWYEQYF. CDR3 in DNA: TGCAGCGTTGTCAGACCGGGACAGGGGTGGTACGAGCAGTACTTC.

This clonotype was seen only a few times. V gene TRBV6-6 combines with J gene TRBJ1-1; D not certain. V lost 2 bases and J lost 0, with 10 bases in between. The germline V gene encodes CDR1 MNHNY and CDR2 SVGAGI (reference sequence). This CDR3 is built from 15 residues. DNA for the CDR3: TGTGCCAGCAGTTACGGCACCTCGGTGAACACTGAAGCTTTCTTT. Translated, it gives CASSYGTSVNTEAFF.

This sequence joins TRBV2 and TRBJ1-4, with D unresolved. The CDR3 length is 15 residues. Germline CDR1 is SNHLY and CDR2 is FYNNEI. Trimming took 7 bases from V and 4 from J, leaving 16 bases between them. CDR3 sequence reads: CASIFRPGLNEKLFF. The CDR3 DNA reads as TGTGCCAGCATTTTCCGACCGGGCCTTAATGAAAAACTGTTTTTT.

This clonotype was seen more than once but under ten times. The V and J genes are TRBV25-1 and TRBJ2-3, with unresolved D. Germline V gene data show CDR1 as MGHDK and CDR2 as SYGVNS. This CDR3 contains 15 residues. The V gene lost 3 bases and the J gene lost 0 bases, with 10 bases spanning the gap. CDR3 region: CASSEDVSSTDTQYF. CDR3 DNA sequence: TGTGCCAGCAGTGAGGACGTTTCTAGCACAGATACGCAGTATTTT. Using reference TRBV25-1 and TRBJ2-3 for the parts outside the CDR3, the full variable domain is EADIYQTPRYLVIGTGKKITLECSQTMGHDKMYWYQQDPGMELHLIHYSYGVNSTEKGDLSSESTVSRIRTEHFPLTLESARPSHTSQYLCASSEDVSSTDTQYFGPGTRLTVL.

This clonotype was observed a few times. This chain links TRBV28 with TRBJ2-5; the D gene could be TRBD1 or TRBD2 (5 bases each). Trimming took off 5 bases at V and 2 bases at J, with 15 bases between the two ends. CDR1 and CDR2 from the germline V gene are MDHEN and SYDVKM. The CDR3 has 15 amino acids. Written as DNA, the CDR3 is TGTGCCAGCAGTCCGTCGGGACGCCGGCAAGAGACCCAGTACTTC. Its translation: CASSPSGRRQETQYF.

Concerning this clonotype: This may be a read error, as it is one base from a much larger clone. V gene TRBV29-1 combines with J gene TRBJ2-1; D might be TRBD1 (6 bases). The CDR3 has 13 residues. CDR1 is SQVTM and CDR2 is ANQGSEA in the germline V gene. The V and J ends lost 8 bases and 12 bases respectively, with 23 bases between them. CDR3 region: CSQGRGSVGGQFF. In DNA, the CDR3 is TGCAGCCAGGGGAGAGGGAGCGTCGGTGGGCAGTTCTTC.

The rearrangement joins TRBV6-6 to TRBJ1-2; the D is unclear. V was shortened by 2 bases and J by 2 bases, with 6 bases between the two germline ends. Per the germline V gene, CDR1 is MNHNY and CDR2 is SVGAGI (reference sequence). This CDR3 has 13 amino acids. CDR3 amino acids: CASSYAENYGYTF. In DNA, the CDR3 is TGTGCCAGCAGTTACGCAGAAAACTATGGCTACACCTTC.

Only a few counts were recorded for this clonotype. This chain links TRBV28 with TRBJ1-1, with D possibly matching TRBD1 (5 bases). The CDR3 loop spans 15 amino acids. The V gene lost 5 bases and the J gene lost 1 base, with 14 bases spanning the gap. CDR1 MDHEN and CDR2 SYDVKM come from the germline V gene. The CDR3 region has the DNA TGTGCCAGCAGTCTCCAGCAGGGAACGAACACTGAAGCTTTCTTT. It specifies CASSLQQGTNTEAFF.

This chain joins TRBV20-1 and TRBJ2-5; 10 bases are a match to TRBD1. The DNA matches TRBJ2-4 better at its end, which makes the J call doubtful. The CDR3 is 14 amino acids. Germline values: CDR1 DFQATT, CDR2 SNEGSKA (reference sequence). The CDR3 DNA reads as TGCAGTGCTAGGGAGGGACAGGGGTTGAACATTCAGTACTTC. Translated: CSAREGQGLNIQYF.

In its sample, this clonotype was seen a few times. V gene TRBV5-1 combines with J gene TRBJ2-5, with no clear D. V was clipped by 0 bases and J by 3 bases, with 6 bases between them. Germline V lookup: CDR1 SGHRS, CDR2 YFSETQ. This CDR3 comprises 13 residues. The CDR3 DNA is TGCGCCAGCAGCTTGGTAGTAGAAGAGACCCAGTACTTC. The encoded protein is CASSLVVEETQYF. Drawing the rest from reference TRBV5-1 and TRBJ2-5, the complete variable domain is KAGVTQTPRYLIKTRGQQVTLSCSPISGHRSVSWYQQTPGQGLQFLFEYFSETQRNKGNFPGRFSGRQFSNSRSEMNVSTLELGDSALYLCASSLVVEETQYFGPGTRLLVL.

The J gene is TRBJ1-4, the V gene TRBV20-1; D is ambiguous. The CDR3 spans 14 residues. Germline V gives CDR1 DFQATT, CDR2 SNEGSKA (reference sequence). Deletions cut 4 bases from V and 3 bases from J, with 12 bases between. In DNA form, the CDR3 reads TGCAGTGCTACCTCCAGGATCGCTAATGAAAAACTGTTTTTT. It translates to CSATSRIANEKLFF.

Only a few counts were recorded for this clonotype. V is TRBV28 and J is TRBJ1-2; D ambiguous. The ends were cut back, 8 bases at V and 3 bases at J, with 13 bases in the middle. In germline, CDR1 is MDHEN, CDR2 SYDVKM. The CDR3 runs to 13 residues. CDR3 loop: CASGEGPDYGYTF. The DNA for the CDR3 is TGTGCCAGCGGAGAGGGCCCAGACTATGGCTACACCTTC.

V gene TRBV29-1 combines with J gene TRBJ2-1; TRBD1 or TRBD2 may be the D gene (6 bases each). Germline-derived CDR1 and CDR2 are SQVTM and ANQGSEA. The CDR3 is made up of 13 amino acids. V was cut by 6 bases and J by 7 bases, with 16 bases left in between. In DNA form, the CDR3 reads TGCAGCGTCCGGGGGCTTTTTGGGAATGAGCAGTTCTTC. Amino acids: CSVRGLFGNEQFF.

This rearrangement joins TRBV13 to TRBJ2-7; D is unclear. Deletions cut 8 bases from V and 6 bases from J, with 14 bases between. The CDR3 covers 12 residues. Looked up from germline, CDR1 is PRHDT and CDR2 is FYEKMQ (reference sequence). The CDR3 loop reads CASGKGFSEQYF. Written as DNA, the CDR3 is TGTGCCAGCGGCAAAGGGTTCAGCGAGCAGTACTTC.

The chain combines TRBV9 with TRBJ1-2; 10 bases are shared with TRBD1. This CDR3 contains 17 residues. J was trimmed by 0 bases and V by 3 bases; bases with no gene match: 8. Germline V gene sequence: CDR1 SGDLS, CDR2 YYNGEE. CDR3 DNA: TGTGCCAGCAGCGGTCCGGGACAGGGGATCGCTAACTATGGCTACACCTTC. Its translation: CASSGPGQGIANYGYTF.

The chain combines TRBV12-3 or TRBV12-4 with TRBJ2-1; D possibly corresponds to TRBD2 (6 bases). V lost 10 bases and J 5 bases, leaving 18 bases between the germline ends. The CDR3 extends over 14 amino acids. This chain's CDR3 is CATSGGYRNNEQFF. The CDR3 DNA is TGTGCCACTTCAGGAGGGTATCGTAACAATGAGCAGTTCTTC.

This clonotype was detected only a few times. This chain connects TRBV27 to TRBJ2-5, with D unclear. The V gene's germline CDR1 is MNHEY and CDR2 SMNVEV (reference sequence). The CDR3 loop spans 11 amino acids. The V end was cut by 2 bases, the J end by 10 bases, with 8 bases between. CDR3 nucleotides: TGTGCCAGCAGTTTACAACCTAACCAGTACTTC. It yields the protein CASSLQPNQYF.

The V gene is TRBV7-2, the J gene TRBJ2-7, with unresolved D. The CDR3 runs to 13 residues. V was cut by 1 base and J by 4 bases, with 8 bases left in between. CDR1 and CDR2 (germline): SGHTA, FQGNSA. CDR3 in DNA: TGTGCCAGCAGCTTAGAAAGGAATTACGAGCAGTACTTC. Protein: CASSLERNYEQYF.

J is TRBJ2-7 and V is TRBV6-1; D gene unclear. CDR1 and CDR2 from the germline V gene are MNHNS and SASEGT. The CDR3 covers 14 residues. Trimming stripped 1 base from V and 4 bases from J, with 11 bases between. The CDR3 loop is CASSEGSRLYEQYF. The CDR3 nucleotides are TGTGCCAGCAGTGAAGGGTCCAGACTGTACGAGCAGTACTTC.

The gene calls are TRBV29-1 and TRBJ2-7; TRBD2 agrees at 10 bases. Germline V gene sequence: CDR1 SQVTM, CDR2 ANQGSEA. With 3 bases clipped from V and 0 bases from J, the junction kept 2 bases outside the gene matches. The CDR3 totals 14 residues. This chain's CDR3 is CSVDASGSSYEQYF. The CDR3 DNA reads as TGCAGCGTTGATGCTAGCGGGAGCTCCTACGAGCAGTACTTC.